One sample yielded the 18 T cell receptor beta chains listed below, sequenced in a study of blood T cell repertoires in COVID-19 (dated by TCRdb to 2018 to 2020). The library was produced with the immunoSEQ multiplex PCR assay. TCRdb took over this immuneACCESS table, retaining in-frame rearrangements with V and J assigned. Such tables are incomplete; in checked studies, under half of the missing clones stem from an unresolved V gene, and the remainder is unexplained. The sample profile shows some 210,000 clones; about 86% of them were found once. Of the sample, roughly 2.9% is held by the ten largest clones. The sequencing sample was made of peripheral blood. These TCRs come from a man between 50 and 59 years old with active or convalescent COVID-19.

The V call is TRBV5-1, the J call TRBJ2-6; D not certain. The CDR3 is 15 amino acids. Germline CDR1 and CDR2: SGHRS and YFSETQ. V was clipped by 2 bases and J by 7 bases, with 13 bases between them. The CDR3 is CASSFPTGGANVLTF. The CDR3 DNA sequence: TGCGCCAGCAGCTTTCCAACGGGTGGTGCCAACGTCCTGACTTTC.

This chain connects TRBV6-2 or TRBV6-3 to TRBJ1-2, with TRBD1 identical over 7 bases. Unmatched junction bases numbered 11, after V lost 6 bases and J lost 4 bases. This CDR3 has 15 amino acids. Germline values: CDR1 MNHEY, CDR2 SVGEGT. CDR3 in amino acids: CASSETQGYGYGYTF. CDR3 bases: TGTGCCAGCAGCGAAACACAGGGGTACGGCTATGGCTACACCTTC.

The gene calls are TRBV11-2 and TRBJ1-6; D unresolved. V lost 0 bases and J lost 0, with 9 bases in between. The CDR3 runs 17 residues. Per the germline V gene, CDR1 is SGHAT and CDR2 is FQNNGV. In nucleotides, the CDR3 is TGTGCCAGCAGCTTAGATACCCTAGGCTCCTATAATTCACCCCTCCACTTT. Its translation: CASSLDTLGSYNSPLHF.

In this sample, this clone turned up a few times. The V gene is TRBV5-5, the J gene TRBJ2-7; no firm D call. CDR3 length: 16 residues. V lost 4 bases to trimming and J lost 0 bases, with 17 bases between them. In germline, CDR1 is SGHKS, CDR2 YYEKEE (reference sequence). CDR3 loop: CASSLSHAKSSYEQYF. CDR3 in DNA: TGTGCCAGCAGCCTCTCCCACGCGAAGAGCTCCTACGAGCAGTACTTC.

The J gene is TRBJ2-7, the V gene TRBV29-1; TRBD2 matches at 9 bases. Germline CDR1 reads SQVTM; CDR2 reads ANQGSEA. V was pared by 2 bases and J by 6 bases, with 5 bases of the junction left unmatched. The CDR3 spans 13 residues. The CDR3 coding sequence is TGCAGCGTTGAAAGTCTAGCGGGACCCGAGCAGTACTTC. Translation gives CSVESLAGPEQYF.

This chain connects TRBV18 to TRBJ2-7, with D tentatively TRBD1 (6 bases). Trimming took off 3 bases at V and 7 bases at J, with 19 bases between the two ends. CDR3 length equals 15 residues. Per the germline V gene, CDR1 is KGHSH and CDR2 is LQKENI. The CDR3 DNA reads TGTGCCAGCTCACCGACAGGCGTTTCGTCCGGAGAGCAGTACTTC. It codes for CASSPTGVSSGEQYF.

This clone occurred a few times. The rearrangement uses TRBV18 and TRBJ2-2; D unresolved. The germline CDR1 and CDR2 sequences are KGHSH and LQKENI. V lost 0 bases to trimming and J lost 3 bases, with 8 bases between them. CDR3 length equals 15 residues. The CDR3 sequence: CASSPPPGYTGELFF. Written as DNA, the CDR3 is TGTGCCAGCTCACCACCCCCGGGTTACACCGGGGAGCTGTTTTTT.

This rearrangement joins TRBV14 to TRBJ2-5, with 13 nucleotides matching TRBD2. CDR1 is SGHDN and CDR2 is FVKESK in the germline V gene. The CDR3 length is 16 residues. With V trimmed by 3 bases and J by 4 bases, 5 bases remained unmatched. CDR3 DNA sequence: TGTGCCAGCAGCCATACCGGGACTAGCGGGGCAGAGACCCAGTACTTC. Protein product: CASSHTGTSGAETQYF.

The rearrangement uses TRBV6-5 and TRBJ1-1, with no clear D. V shed 5 bases and J shed 6 bases, with 19 bases lying between them. CDR3 length equals 15 residues. Germline-derived CDR1 and CDR2 are MNHEY and SVGAGI. CDR3 sequence (DNA): TGTGCCAGCAGTCTACTCCCGGCGGGAGGCGCTGAAGCTTTCTTT. Residues: CASSLLPAGGAEAFF.

CDR3 region: CASSPPRTGTNTGELFF. As DNA, the CDR3 is TGTGCCAGCAGTCCTCCTAGGACAGGGACGAACACCGGGGAGCTGTTTTTT. The J gene is TRBJ2-2, the V gene TRBV27; 8 bases are shared with TRBD1. V trimming: 5 bases; J trimming: 0 bases; junction bases outside the gene matches: 8. The germline V gene has CDR1 MNHEY and CDR2 SMNVEV (reference sequence). The CDR3 runs 17 residues.

V gene TRBV7-9 combines with J gene TRBJ2-1, with 7 bases aligning to TRBD1. The germline CDR1 and CDR2 sequences are SEHNR and FQNEAQ (reference sequence). The J segment lost 4 bases and the V segment lost 7 bases, leaving 10 bases of the junction unmatched. The CDR3 is 15 amino acids. The CDR3 bases are TGTGCCAGCACCCGCTTGGACAGGCGATACAATGAGCAGTTCTTC. As protein: CASTRLDRRYNEQFF.

This sequence joins TRBV7-6 and TRBJ1-1, with a weak D call TRBD1 (5 bases). CDR3 length equals 16 residues. With 5 bases removed from V and 5 bases from J, the gap between germline ends came to 21 bases. The germline gives CDR1 SGHVS, CDR2 FNYEAQ. CDR3 loop: CASSPNKAGRETEAFF. The CDR3 DNA reads TGTGCCAGCAGCCCCAATAAAGCAGGGCGGGAGACTGAAGCTTTCTTT. Combining the CDR3 with reference TRBV7-6 and TRBJ1-1 gives the whole variable domain GAGVSQSPRYKVTKRGQDVALRCDPISGHVSLYWYRQALGQGPEFLTYFNYEAQQDKSGLPNDRFSAERPEGSISTLTIQRTEQRDSAMYRCASSPNKAGRETEAFFGQGTRLTVV.

This clone turned up a few times. The V and J genes are TRBV24-1 and TRBJ1-2, with 7 bases identical to TRBD1. The CDR3 sequence is 14 residues long. V lost 7 bases, J lost 5 bases, and 9 bases stayed unmatched. The germline V gene encodes CDR1 KGHDR and CDR2 SFDVKD. CDR3 sequence reads: CATSPGTARYGYTF. The CDR3 coding sequence is TGTGCCACCAGCCCCGGGACAGCAAGATATGGCTACACCTTC.

This clone was picked up many times. The V and J genes are TRBV4-1 and TRBJ2-1; 10 bases agree with TRBD2. The CDR3 is made up of 15 amino acids. Germline V gene sequence: CDR1 MGHRA, CDR2 YSYEKL. V was clipped by 1 base and J by 6 bases; unmatched bases: 3. CDR3 in DNA: TGCGCCAGCAGCCAAGCCGTAGCGGGAGGCAATGAGCAGTTCTTC. It yields the protein CASSQAVAGGNEQFF.

The rearrangement uses TRBV10-1 and TRBJ2-5; 7 nucleotides line up with TRBD2. CDR3 length: 15 amino acids. Germline CDR1 is WNHNN and CDR2 is SYGVQD (reference sequence). V dropped 1 base and J dropped 3; count of bases not matched to a gene: 5. The CDR3 spells CASSECRGVKETQYF. The DNA for the CDR3 is TGCGCCAGCAGTGAGTGTCGGGGGGTGAAAGAGACCCAGTACTTC.

DNA of the CDR3: TGTGCCAGCAGTCGTTACAGGGCAACTAACTATGGCTACACCTTC. This codes for CASSRYRATNYGYTF. The rearrangement links TRBV27 to TRBJ1-2; TRBD1 might be the D (6 bases). Germline-derived CDR1 and CDR2 are MNHEY and SMNVEV (reference sequence). Trimming cost V 5 bases and J 0 bases, with 13 bases left between them. The CDR3 spans 15 residues.

This clone showed up just once. The CDR3 DNA is TGTGCCAGCAGTCCCAGGGGATCTATTAACTACGAGCAGTACTTC. Its translation is CASSPRGSINYEQYF. The V gene is TRBV9, the J gene TRBJ2-7; a weak D match, TRBD1 (6 bases). V lost 5 bases to trimming and J lost 3 bases, with 18 bases between them. CDR1 is SGDLS and CDR2 is YYNGEE in the germline V gene. This CDR3 is 15 amino acids long.

V and J are TRBV2 and TRBJ1-4; D is unresolved. The CDR3 length is 15 residues. The V end was cut by 4 bases, the J end by 5 bases, with 14 bases between. Germline loops: CDR1 SNHLY, CDR2 FYNNEI. The CDR3 coding sequence is TGTGCCAGCAGTGTTTCGGGAGGGATGAATGAAAAACTGTTTTTT. Amino acids: CASSVSGGMNEKLFF.